This T cell receptor (beta chain) was observed in a study of Ad26.COV2.S vaccination and SARS-CoV-2 variants (dated by TCRdb to 2020 to 2022). Regarding the complete study: Donors in the vaccine arm were drawn from COV1001, a multicentre, randomized, double-blind, placebo-controlled phase I-IIa trial testing Ad26.COV2.S in healthy adults. Ad26.COV2.S was administered intramuscularly at a dose of 5x10^10 or 1x10^11 viral particles, either as one shot or as two shots given 56 days apart. Sequencing of the TCRbeta repertoire served to evaluate the specificity and breadth of SARS-CoV-2-reactive T cell receptors following Ad26.COV2.S vaccination. The TCR-sequenced set comprised about 32 samples: approximately 20 Ad26.COV2.S vaccine recipients, 5 placebo recipients and 8 SARS-CoV-2 convalescent individuals. Trial participants were randomized into five groups of five, in which low-dose or high-dose Ad26.COV2.S was given once or twice, or placebo was given on both occasions. Throughout the experiments and outcome assessment, investigators stayed blinded to trial group allocation. General study outcomes and caveats: Comparing responses between vaccine doses or regimens was not something the study was powered to do. Vaccine and placebo recipients had comparable non-spike TCR breadth, which fits with the vaccine containing only spike. It was noted by the authors that total T cell responses may have been underestimated by the TCR breadth and depth analyses. After vaccination, substantial breadth of spike-specific CD8+ and CD4+ T cell responses was reported. Higher spike-specific TCR breadth was observed in Ad26.COV2.S recipients than in placebo recipients (P = 0.0014).

Points on this clone: What antigen it recognizes has not been identified. No base quality information exists; no much larger clone differs at one position.

The treatment or condition label here, explained by the study, means: around 19 received Ad26.COV2.S at low or high dose, single or two shots; 5 received placebo; per-sample allocation not given. Repertoires of vaccine and placebo recipients were sequenced from samples taken on day 63 after the first injection. In Cohort 1b, fewer than 30 adults aged 18-55 years were enrolled at a single site in Boston, USA, between 29 July and 7 August 2020. Ad26.COV2.S was a replication-incompetent adenovirus type 26 vector expressing a prefusion-stabilized SARS-CoV-2 spike protein from the original Wuhan strain. TCRbeta CDR3 regions were sequenced with the immunoSEQ Assay. After extraction, genomic DNA underwent amplification by bias-controlled multiplex PCR, followed by high-throughput sequencing. The paper's processing steps were these. Collapsing and filtering of sequences were performed to quantify the absolute abundance of each unique TCRbeta CDR3 region. T cell fraction was estimated by normalizing TCRbeta template counts to usable DNA, with usable DNA measured through amplification of reference genes found in all nucleated cells. Repertoire TCRs were annotated as SARS-CoV-2-specific by exact matching of V gene, CDR3 amino acid sequence and J gene to a known reactive TCR set. The reference SARS-CoV-2 TCR set was obtained from MIRA and was filtered for enrichment in COVID-19-positive ImmuneCODE repertoires, whereby public or cross-reactive TCRs were removed. Using the MIRA antigens, annotated TCRs were further analysed by specific ORF or by position within an ORF. Breadth was defined as annotated unique rearrangements over total unique productive rearrangements; depth was the summed frequency of those rearrangements. Group comparisons of TCR breadth used two-sided Wilcoxon rank-sum tests. TCRdb's version of the immuneACCESS table is confined to in-frame rearrangements and falls short of the full clone set. An unresolved V gene accounts for under half of the shortfall where checked; the remainder is of unknown origin. V, J and clone size are taken as reported in that table, and D and trimming were inferred from the DNA itself. The sample table shows under 300,000 clones, and around nine tenths are seen once. The leading ten clones occupy just under 3% of the sample.

V drops 3 bases and J drops 5 bases, leaving 16 bases in between. The germline V gene (reference sequence) provides CDR1 GTSNPN and CDR2 SVGIG. The CDR3 starts with the cysteine, ends with the phenylalanine, and has 15 residues. The kept DNA is CDR3 alone, 45 bases in frame from the first base. Sequenced material: peripheral blood, taken in a trial of Ad26.COV2.S vaccine versus placebo. This TCR came from a person between 18 and 59 years old who received the Ad26.COV2.S COVID-19 vaccine or a placebo. The receptor chain draws on TRBV30 and TRBJ2-2; a tentative D match to TRBD2 spans 5 bases. Read as DNA, the sequence is TGTGCCTGGAGAAGAGTGGGAGTAGGGACCGGGGAGCTGTTTTTT. The resulting protein is CAWRRVGVGTGELFF.